This TCR beta chain derives from a study of T cell responses to AZD1222 COVID-19 vaccine. Study results and limitations: Samples come after the peak T cell response, not at day 14. Clonal diversity was possibly underestimated; the donors were predominantly white British and more often female.

Using immunoSEQ multiplex PCR, the repertoire was profiled, and TCRdb retains in-frame clones only, with some absent. This table holds over 150,000 clones, 88% found once. About this clone: Its antigen is not identified.

The V gene end was trimmed by 6 bases and the J gene end by 7 bases; junction bases not matched to a gene: 9. The CDR3 contains 14 residues. Germline V gene data show CDR1 as MDHEN and CDR2 as SYDVKM. This clonotype was obtained from an adult in good health. J is TRBJ1-5 and V is TRBV28; 7 positions match TRBD1. The sample in question was peripheral blood, obtained on day 0 of AZD1222 vaccination. CDR3 nucleotides: TGTGCCAGCAGCGGGGAGGGGGCTTGGCAGCCCCAGCATTTT. Residues: CASSGEGAWQPQHF. Combining the CDR3 with reference TRBV28 and TRBJ1-5 gives the whole variable domain DVKVTQSSRYLVKRTGEKVFLECVQDMDHENMFWYRQDPGLGLRLIYFSYDVKMKEKGDIPEGYSVSREKKERFSLILESASTNQTSMYLCASSGEGAWQPQHFGDGTRLSIL.